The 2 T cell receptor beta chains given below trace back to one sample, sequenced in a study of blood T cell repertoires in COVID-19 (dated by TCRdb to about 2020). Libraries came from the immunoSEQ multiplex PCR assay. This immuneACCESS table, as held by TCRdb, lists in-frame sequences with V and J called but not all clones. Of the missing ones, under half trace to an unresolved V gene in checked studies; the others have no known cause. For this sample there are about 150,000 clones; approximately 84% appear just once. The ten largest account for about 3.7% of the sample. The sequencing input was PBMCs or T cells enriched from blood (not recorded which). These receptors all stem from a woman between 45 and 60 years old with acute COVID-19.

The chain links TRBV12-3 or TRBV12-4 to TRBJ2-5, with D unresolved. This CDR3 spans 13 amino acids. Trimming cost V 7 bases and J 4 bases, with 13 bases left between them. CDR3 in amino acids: CASTPDMGETQYF. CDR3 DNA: TGTGCCAGCACCCCAGACATGGGAGAGACCCAGTACTTC.

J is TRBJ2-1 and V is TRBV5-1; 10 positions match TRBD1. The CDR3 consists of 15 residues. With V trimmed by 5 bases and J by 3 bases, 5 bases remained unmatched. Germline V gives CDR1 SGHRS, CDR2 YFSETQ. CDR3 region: CASRGGQGDYNEQFF. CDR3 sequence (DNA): TGCGCCAGCAGGGGAGGACAGGGGGACTACAATGAGCAGTTCTTC.